These 31 T cell receptor beta chains came from one sample sequenced in a study of cytomegalovirus exposure and HLA in healthy donors. PCR was performed using 60 Vbeta and 13 Jbeta primers. This table comes from immunoSEQ multiplex PCR, and its TCRdb copy is limited to in-frame clones, with some not included. Of 80,000 or so clones listed, 10% are singletons. Material for sequencing was PBMCs. These receptor sequences come from a man between 60 and 75 years old in good health and CMV-seropositive.

V and J are TRBV30 and TRBJ2-7; no definite D call. This CDR3 comprises 13 residues. V lost 2 bases and J 2 bases, leaving 10 bases between the germline ends. Germline assignment: CDR1 GTSNPN and CDR2 SVGIG (reference sequence). The CDR3 loop reads CAWSLGAAYEQYF. DNA of the CDR3: TGTGCCTGGAGTCTTGGTGCGGCCTACGAGCAGTACTTC.

The chain couples TRBV6-5 to TRBJ1-4; D gene uncertain. The CDR3 covers 15 residues. Trimming cost V 5 bases and J 0 bases, with 10 bases left between them. Germline-derived CDR1 and CDR2 are MNHEY and SVGAGI. The CDR3, as DNA: TGTGCCAGCAGTCCAACCGGTGCAACTAATGAAAAACTGTTTTTT. It specifies CASSPTGATNEKLFF.

This clone has just a few counts. The chain uses TRBV5-5 and TRBJ2-1; 14 bases are a match to TRBD2. CDR1 is SGHKS, CDR2 YYEKEE, per germline (reference sequence). V was clipped by 1 base and J by 6 bases; unmatched bases: 3. The CDR3 totals 16 residues. CDR3 DNA sequence: TGTGCCAGCAGCTTGTACGGGACTAGCGGGGGCAATGAGCAGTTCTTC. Protein: CASSLYGTSGGNEQFF.

The rearrangement uses TRBV30 and TRBJ1-4, with D unresolved. V shed 5 bases and J shed 6 bases, with 16 bases lying between them. The CDR3 has 14 residues. Germline assignment: CDR1 GTSNPN and CDR2 SVGIG (reference sequence). This chain's CDR3 is CAWATLQMDEKLFF. CDR3 DNA: TGTGCCTGGGCTACCCTCCAAATGGATGAAAAACTGTTTTTT.

V and J are TRBV7-3 and TRBJ2-3, with 7 bases fitting TRBD2. V dropped 1 base and J dropped 5; count of bases not matched to a gene: 6. Germline V gene lookup returns CDR1 SGHTA and CDR2 FQGTGA. The CDR3 totals 15 residues. This CDR3 reads CASSLSGGGVDTQYF. CDR3 sequence (DNA): TGTGCCAGCAGCTTAAGCGGGGGAGGGGTAGATACGCAGTATTTT.

V and J are TRBV7-3 and TRBJ2-5; 7 bases are shared with TRBD2. The CDR3 is 13 amino acids. With 1 base clipped from V and 5 bases from J, the junction kept 1 base outside the gene matches. Looked up from germline, CDR1 is SGHTA and CDR2 is FQGTGA. CDR3 nucleotide sequence: TGTGCCAGCAGCTTAATGGGGGGGGAGACCCAGTACTTC. Protein product: CASSLMGGETQYF. Together with reference TRBV7-3 and TRBJ2-5, the CDR3 gives the full variable domain: GAGVSQTPSNKVTEKGKYVELRCDPISGHTALYWYRQSLGQGPEFLIYFQGTGAADDSGLPNDRFFAVRPEGSVSTLKIQRTERGDSAVYLCASSLMGGETQYFGPGTRLLVL.

A few counts support this clone. V is TRBV25-1 and J is TRBJ2-1; 7 nucleotides match TRBD2. CDR3 length: 15 residues. V shed 8 bases, J shed 4 bases, and the junction held 11 bases outside the gene matches. The V gene's germline CDR1 is MGHDK and CDR2 SYGVNS. This chain's CDR3 is CASSPSSGVYNEQFF. In DNA form, the CDR3 reads TGTGCCAGCTCACCATCTAGCGGAGTTTACAATGAGCAGTTCTTC.

This clone was seen a few times. J is TRBJ1-2 and V is TRBV28, with D possibly being TRBD1 (5 bases). This CDR3 is 14 amino acids long. The V end lost 5 bases, the J end lost 4 bases, and 14 bases lay between the germline ends. Per the germline V gene, CDR1 is MDHEN and CDR2 is SYDVKM. DNA for the CDR3: TGTGCCAGCAGTCAACCGGGACTCTTCTATGGCTACACCTTC. Translating gives CASSQPGLFYGYTF.

The chain has TRBV6-1 and TRBJ1-6; possible D gene TRBD1, 6 bases. The CDR3 has 15 amino acids. Trimming cost V 9 bases and J 5 bases, with 17 bases left between them. The germline CDR1 and CDR2 sequences are MNHNS and SASEGT. The CDR3 coding sequence is TGTGCCAGTACGTGGTGGACAGAGGATAATTCACCCCTCCACTTT. The encoded protein is CASTWWTEDNSPLHF.

This chain links TRBV2 with TRBJ2-1, with 8 bases aligning to TRBD2. Germline CDR1 is SNHLY and CDR2 is FYNNEI. This CDR3 comprises 14 residues. V was clipped by 7 bases and J by 7 bases; unmatched bases: 9. CDR3 sequence reads: CASILGGAQNEQFF. The CDR3, as DNA: TGTGCCAGCATACTCGGGGGGGCCCAGAATGAGCAGTTCTTC. The whole variable domain, filled in from reference TRBV2 and TRBJ2-1, reads EPEVTQTPSHQVTQMGQEVILRCVPISNHLYFYWYRQILGQKVEFLVSFYNNEISEKSEIFDDQFSVERPDGSNFTLKIRSTKLEDSAMYFCASILGGAQNEQFFGPGTRLTVL.

This clone showed up just a few times. The V and J genes are TRBV27 and TRBJ1-1, with D unclear. Trimming removed 6 bases at V and 0 bases at J, with 5 bases between. The germline V gene has CDR1 MNHEY and CDR2 SMNVEV (reference sequence). CDR3 length: 12 residues. Here the CDR3 reads CASRSLNTEAFF. CDR3 DNA: TGTGCCAGCAGGAGTTTGAACACTGAAGCTTTCTTT.

This clone was counted a few times. Germline is not matched at one junction end, which may reflect a read error. The rearrangement links TRBV6-1 to TRBJ2-7; D gene unclear. Germline CDR1 MNHNS, CDR2 SASEGT. This CDR3 is 14 amino acids long. The CDR3 region is CASILDVSSYGQYF. The CDR3 region has the DNA TGTGCCAGCATCCTCGACGTTAGCTCCTACGGGCAGTACTTC.

This clone was seen only a few times. V gene TRBV7-8 combines with J gene TRBJ2-3; D is ambiguous. V was trimmed by 4 bases and J by 0 bases, leaving 2 bases between them. CDR3 length: 12 amino acids. CDR1 is SGHVS, CDR2 FQNEAQ, per germline. CDR3 DNA: TGTGCCAGCAGCTCAAGCACAGATACGCAGTATTTT. It translates to CASSSSTDTQYF.

The rearrangement links TRBV30 to TRBJ2-1, with TRBD2 identical over 15 bases. The CDR3 totals 14 residues. The V segment lost 2 bases and the J segment 15 bases; nucleotides outside the gene matches: 8. Germline CDR1 reads GTSNPN; CDR2 reads SVGIG (reference sequence). The CDR3 DNA is TGTGCCTGGAGTTTCCGGACTAGCGGGAGGGCTCTGTTCTTC. It codes for CAWSFRTSGRALFF.

This chain links TRBV27 with TRBJ1-5, with 7 bases fitting TRBD1. The V gene's germline CDR1 is MNHEY and CDR2 SMNVEV (reference sequence). Losses at the gene ends were 3 bases for V and 4 bases for J; bases not matched to a gene: 12. This CDR3 has 17 residues. CDR3 DNA sequence: TGTGCCAGCAGTTTGTTCATGTCCCGGGACAGTAATCAGCCCCAGCATTTT. This gives the protein CASSLFMSRDSNQPQHF.

J is TRBJ1-4 and V is TRBV7-9; TRBD1 might be the D (6 bases). V lost 2 bases and J lost 3, with 10 bases in between. Germline values: CDR1 SEHNR, CDR2 FQNEAQ (reference sequence). There are 15 residues in the CDR3. Here the CDR3 reads CASSLLGQPNEKLFF. The DNA for the CDR3 is TGTGCCAGCAGCTTATTAGGACAGCCTAATGAAAAACTGTTTTTT.

The V gene is TRBV2, the J gene TRBJ2-6; a possible D gene is TRBD1 (5 bases). V shed 6 bases and J shed 1 base, with 10 bases lying between them. The CDR3 loop spans 15 amino acids. Germline CDR1 SNHLY, CDR2 FYNNEI. The chain's CDR3 is CASRDSGSGANVLTF. The CDR3 DNA is TGTGCCAGCAGAGATTCAGGGTCTGGGGCCAACGTCCTGACTTTC.

Concerning this clone itself: This sample includes further DNA sequences coding for the same CDR3. This sequence joins TRBV2 and TRBJ1-2; D ambiguous. The CDR3 has 12 amino acids. The germline V gene encodes CDR1 SNHLY and CDR2 FYNNEI. Trimming removed 6 bases from V and 4 bases from J, with 9 bases in between. CDR3 bases: TGTGCCAGCAGCCCCGAGATCTATGGCTACACCTTC. Translated: CASSPEIYGYTF.

V and J are TRBV5-1 and TRBJ2-7, with a possible D match to TRBD2 (6 bases). This CDR3 comprises 15 residues. Germline V lookup: CDR1 SGHRS, CDR2 YFSETQ. V lost 4 bases and J 10 bases, leaving 24 bases between the germline ends. The DNA for the CDR3 is TGCGCCAGCAGCCGCCGGGACTCCTCTTTTACTGAACAGTACTTC. This encodes CASSRRDSSFTEQYF.

The CDR3 loop reads CASSSAGQSTGELFF. The CDR3 DNA reads TGTGCCAGCAGCTCCGCTGGCCAGTCCACCGGGGAGCTGTTTTTT. J is TRBJ2-2 and V is TRBV7-3, with D unclear. V lost 4 bases to trimming and J lost 4 bases, with 13 bases between them. The germline V gene encodes CDR1 SGHTA and CDR2 FQGTGA. The CDR3 is 15 residues long.

The chain joins TRBV30 to TRBJ1-6; D unclear. The V gene lost 3 bases and the J gene lost 9 bases, with 12 bases spanning the gap. Germline V gene sequence: CDR1 GTSNPN, CDR2 SVGIG (reference sequence). CDR3 length equals 13 residues. The CDR3 bases are TGTGCCTGGAGGCTTCAGGCCCCTTCACCCCTCCACTTT. It encodes CAWRLQAPSPLHF. Based on the CDR3 plus reference TRBV30 and TRBJ1-6, the full variable domain is SQTIHQWPATLVQPVGSPLSLECTVEGTSNPNLYWYRQAAGRGLQLLFYSVGIGQISSEVPQNLSASRPQDRQFILSSKKLLLSDSGFYLCAWRLQAPSPLHFGNGTRLTVT.

In its sample, this clone was seen a few times. The chain uses TRBV14 and TRBJ2-7; 8 bases line up with TRBD1. CDR1 is SGHDN, CDR2 FVKESK, per germline. The J segment lost 6 bases and the V segment lost 0 bases, leaving 4 bases of the junction unmatched. The CDR3 runs to 14 residues. The chain's CDR3 is CASSQDRTGTEQYV. As DNA, the CDR3 is TGTGCCAGCAGCCAAGACCGGACAGGGACCGAGCAGTACGTC.

This chain joins TRBV7-2 and TRBJ1-3, with D tentatively TRBD1 (5 bases). CDR1 is SGHTA, CDR2 FQGNSA, per germline. Trimming took off 3 bases at V and 3 bases at J, with 18 bases between the two ends. The CDR3 totals 17 residues. The CDR3 DNA sequence: TGTGCCAGCAGCTTCGATACAGGTGCCTCTCGTGGAAACACCATATATTTT. This codes for CASSFDTGASRGNTIYF.

This clone came up a few times. The rearrangement joins TRBV9 to TRBJ2-1, with 9 nucleotides matching TRBD2. This CDR3 comprises 15 residues. V lost 1 base and J lost 8; bases outside the gene matches: 7. The germline V gene has CDR1 SGDLS and CDR2 YYNGEE. This chain's CDR3 is CASSVLAGSSYEQFF. The CDR3 DNA is TGTGCCAGCAGCGTACTAGCGGGATCCTCATATGAGCAGTTCTTC.

This clone was found a few times. J is TRBJ2-7 and V is TRBV27, with D tentatively TRBD1 (6 bases). The CDR3 is 13 amino acids. Germline V gene data show CDR1 as MNHEY and CDR2 as SMNVEV (reference sequence). The V gene lost 7 bases and the J gene lost 4 bases, with 14 bases spanning the gap. The CDR3 DNA is TGTGCCAGCAACAAATTAGGGGGTTACGAGCAGTACTTC. Translation: CASNKLGGYEQYF.

The chain couples TRBV28 to TRBJ1-2, with D unclear. Looked up from germline, CDR1 is MDHEN and CDR2 is SYDVKM. The CDR3 loop spans 13 amino acids. V was cut by 6 bases and J by 4 bases, with 12 bases left in between. The CDR3 loop reads CASRRVLGYGYTF. The CDR3 region has the DNA TGTGCCAGCAGGCGGGTGCTTGGCTATGGCTACACCTTC.

This clone was observed a handful of times. The rearrangement uses TRBV23-1 and TRBJ2-5; 7 nucleotides match TRBD2. TRBV23-1 is noted as an ORF with a role that remains uncertain. This CDR3 comprises 18 residues. Trimming took 0 bases from V and 6 from J; bases not matched to a gene: 16. The CDR3 here is CASSQSVQKRGPGKTQYF. The CDR3 nucleotides read TGCGCCAGCAGTCAATCAGTGCAAAAGCGGGGCCCCGGGAAGACCCAGTACTTC.

This clone occurred a few times. One end of the junction does not line up with germline, which may come from a read error. The V and J genes are TRBV30 and TRBJ2-7, with D unclear. The CDR3 is 11 amino acids. From germline, CDR1 is GTSNPN and CDR2 SVGIG (reference sequence). CDR3 amino acids: CAWSVRLRIGF. The DNA for the CDR3 is TGTGCCTGGAGTGTACGACTCCGGATAGGCTTC.

This sequence joins TRBV10-1 and TRBJ2-1; 16 bases fit TRBD2. This CDR3 spans 16 amino acids. V was clipped by 2 bases and J by 10 bases; unmatched bases: 5. Germline V CDR1 and CDR2: WNHNN, SYGVQD (reference sequence). CDR3: CASSEPGLAGGREQFF. The CDR3 DNA follows: TGCGCCAGCAGTGAGCCGGGACTAGCGGGGGGGCGAGAGCAGTTCTTC.

The chain is built from TRBV6-5 and TRBJ2-3, with D possibly being TRBD1 (6 bases). This CDR3 region has 15 residues. In germline, CDR1 is MNHEY, CDR2 SVGAGI. The ends were cut back, 6 bases at V and 0 bases at J, with 13 bases in the middle. The CDR3 DNA reads TGTGCCAGCAGATTACAGGGTTTTAGCACAGATACGCAGTATTTT. Residues: CASRLQGFSTDTQYF.

This clone turned up a few times. The chain couples TRBV4-1 to TRBJ1-5; D gene ambiguous. Germline values: CDR1 MGHRA, CDR2 YSYEKL. CDR3 length equals 16 residues. Trimming cost V 0 bases and J 0 bases, with 9 bases left between them. CDR3 in amino acids: CASSQDQDHSNQPQHF. The CDR3 DNA is TGCGCCAGCAGCCAAGACCAGGATCATAGCAATCAGCCCCAGCATTTT.